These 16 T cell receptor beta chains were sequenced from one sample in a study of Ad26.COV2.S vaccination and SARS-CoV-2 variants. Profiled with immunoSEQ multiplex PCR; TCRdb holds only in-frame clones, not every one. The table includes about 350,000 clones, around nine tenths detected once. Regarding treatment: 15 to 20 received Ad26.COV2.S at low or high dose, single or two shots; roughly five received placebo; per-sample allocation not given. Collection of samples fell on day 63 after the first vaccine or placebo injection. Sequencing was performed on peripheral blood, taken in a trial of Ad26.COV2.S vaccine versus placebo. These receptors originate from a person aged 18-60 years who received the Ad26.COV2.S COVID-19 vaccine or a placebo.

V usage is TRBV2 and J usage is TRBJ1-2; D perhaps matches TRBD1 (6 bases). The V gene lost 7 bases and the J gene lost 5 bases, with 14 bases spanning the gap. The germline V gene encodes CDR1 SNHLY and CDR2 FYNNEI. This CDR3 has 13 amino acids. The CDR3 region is CASTEIQGYGYTF. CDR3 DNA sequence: TGTGCCAGCACAGAGATTCAGGGGTATGGCTACACCTTC. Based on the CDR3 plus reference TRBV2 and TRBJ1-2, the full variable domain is EPEVTQTPSHQVTQMGQEVILRCVPISNHLYFYWYRQILGQKVEFLVSFYNNEISEKSEIFDDQFSVERPDGSNFTLKIRSTKLEDSAMYFCASTEIQGYGYTFGSGTRLTVV.

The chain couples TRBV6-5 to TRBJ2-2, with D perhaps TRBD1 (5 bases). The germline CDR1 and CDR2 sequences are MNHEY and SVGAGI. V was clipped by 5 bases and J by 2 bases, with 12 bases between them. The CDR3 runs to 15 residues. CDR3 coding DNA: TGTGCCAGCAGTATCCAGGGTTTTAACACCGGGGAGCTGTTTTTT. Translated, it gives CASSIQGFNTGELFF.

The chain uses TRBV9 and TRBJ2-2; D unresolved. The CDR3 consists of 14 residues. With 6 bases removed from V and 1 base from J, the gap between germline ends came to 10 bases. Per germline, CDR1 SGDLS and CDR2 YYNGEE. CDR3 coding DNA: TGTGCCAGCAAGAGCTCCATGAACACCGGGGAGCTGTTTTTT. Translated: CASKSSMNTGELFF. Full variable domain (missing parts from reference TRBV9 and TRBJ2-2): DSGVTQTPKHLITATGQRVTLRCSPRSGDLSVYWYQQSLDQGLQFLIQYYNGEERAKGNILERFSAQQFPDLHSELNLSSLELGDSALYFCASKSSMNTGELFFGEGSRLTVL.

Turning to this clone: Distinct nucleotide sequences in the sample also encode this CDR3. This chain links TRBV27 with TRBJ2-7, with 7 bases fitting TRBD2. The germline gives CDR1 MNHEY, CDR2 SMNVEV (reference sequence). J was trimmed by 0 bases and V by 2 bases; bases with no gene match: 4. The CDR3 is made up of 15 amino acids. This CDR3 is CASSLVGGGSYEQYF. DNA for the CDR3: TGTGCCAGCAGTTTAGTGGGCGGGGGCTCCTACGAGCAGTACTTC.

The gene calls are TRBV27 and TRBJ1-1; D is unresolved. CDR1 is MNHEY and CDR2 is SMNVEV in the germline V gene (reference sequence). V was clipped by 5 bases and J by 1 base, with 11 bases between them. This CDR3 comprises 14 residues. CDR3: CASSHGRTNTEAFF. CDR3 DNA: TGTGCCAGCAGTCACGGACGAACGAACACTGAAGCTTTCTTT.

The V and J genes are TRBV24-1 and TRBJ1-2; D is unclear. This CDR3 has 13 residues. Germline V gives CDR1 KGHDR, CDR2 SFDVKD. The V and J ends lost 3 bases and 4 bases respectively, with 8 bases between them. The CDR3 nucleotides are TGTGCCACCAGTGATGGGGAGCGCTATGGCTACACCTTC. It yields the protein CATSDGERYGYTF.

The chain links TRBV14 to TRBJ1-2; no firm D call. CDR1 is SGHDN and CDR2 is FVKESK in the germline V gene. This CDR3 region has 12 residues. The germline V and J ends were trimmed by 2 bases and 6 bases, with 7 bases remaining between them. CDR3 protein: CASSQSPDGYTF. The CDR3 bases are TGTGCCAGCAGCCAAAGCCCCGATGGCTACACCTTC. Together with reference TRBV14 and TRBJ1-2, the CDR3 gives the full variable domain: EAGVTQFPSHSVIEKGQTVTLRCDPISGHDNLYWYRRVMGKEIKFLLHFVKESKQDESGMPNNRFLAERTGGTYSTLKVQPAELEDSGVYFCASSQSPDGYTFGSGTRLTVV.

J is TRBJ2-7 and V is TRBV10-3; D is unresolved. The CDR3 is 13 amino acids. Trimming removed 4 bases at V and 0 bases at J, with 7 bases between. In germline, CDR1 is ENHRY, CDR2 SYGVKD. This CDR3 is CAISVDRSYEQYF. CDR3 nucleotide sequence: TGTGCCATCAGTGTCGACCGCTCCTACGAGCAGTACTTC.

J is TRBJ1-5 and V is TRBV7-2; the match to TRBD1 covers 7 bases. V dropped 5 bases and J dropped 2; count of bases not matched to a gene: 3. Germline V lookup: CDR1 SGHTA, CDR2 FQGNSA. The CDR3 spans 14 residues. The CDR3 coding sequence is TGTGCCAGCAGCGTCGACAGGGGCAATCAGCCCCAGCATTTT. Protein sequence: CASSVDRGNQPQHF. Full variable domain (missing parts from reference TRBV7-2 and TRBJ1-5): GAGVSQSPSNKVTEKGKDVELRCDPISGHTALYWYRQSLGQGLEFLIYFQGNSAPDKSGLPSDRFSAERTGGSVSTLTIQRTQQEDSAVYLCASSVDRGNQPQHFGDGTRLSIL.

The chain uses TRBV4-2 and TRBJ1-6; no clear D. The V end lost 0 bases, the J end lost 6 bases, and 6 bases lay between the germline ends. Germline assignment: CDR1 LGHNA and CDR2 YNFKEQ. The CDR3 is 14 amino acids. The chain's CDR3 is CASSQEVLNSPLHF. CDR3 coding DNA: TGTGCCAGCAGCCAAGAGGTGCTTAATTCACCCCTCCACTTT.

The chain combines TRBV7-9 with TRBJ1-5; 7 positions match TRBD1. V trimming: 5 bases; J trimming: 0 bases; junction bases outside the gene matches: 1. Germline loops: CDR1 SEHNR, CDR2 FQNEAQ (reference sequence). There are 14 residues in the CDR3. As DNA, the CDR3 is TGTGCCAGCAGCAACAGGGGTAGCAATCAGCCCCAGCATTTT. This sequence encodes CASSNRGSNQPQHF.

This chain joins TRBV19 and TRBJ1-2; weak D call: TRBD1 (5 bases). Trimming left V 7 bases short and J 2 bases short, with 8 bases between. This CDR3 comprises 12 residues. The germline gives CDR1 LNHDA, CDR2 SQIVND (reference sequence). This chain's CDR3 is CASIQGNYGYTF. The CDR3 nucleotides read TGTGCCAGTATTCAGGGCAACTATGGCTACACCTTC.

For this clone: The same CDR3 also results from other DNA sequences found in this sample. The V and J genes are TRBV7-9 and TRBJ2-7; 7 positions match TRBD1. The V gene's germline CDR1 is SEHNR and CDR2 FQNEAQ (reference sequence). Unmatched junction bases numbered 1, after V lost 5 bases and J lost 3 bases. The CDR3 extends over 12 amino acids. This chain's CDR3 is CASSQGDYEQYF. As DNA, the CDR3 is TGTGCCAGCAGCCAGGGGGACTACGAGCAGTACTTC. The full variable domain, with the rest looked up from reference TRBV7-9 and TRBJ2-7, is DTGVSQNPRHKITKRGQNVTFRCDPISEHNRLYWYRQTLGQGPEFLTYFQNEAQLEKSRLLSDRFSAERPKGSFSTLEIQRTEQGDSAMYLCASSQGDYEQYFGPGTRLTVT.

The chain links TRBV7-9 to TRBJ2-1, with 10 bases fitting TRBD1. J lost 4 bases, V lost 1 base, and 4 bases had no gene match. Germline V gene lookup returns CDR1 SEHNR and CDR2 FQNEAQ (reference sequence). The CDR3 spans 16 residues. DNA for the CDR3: TGTGCCAGCAGCTTAGTCGGGACAGGGGCATACAATGAGCAGTTCTTC. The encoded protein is CASSLVGTGAYNEQFF.

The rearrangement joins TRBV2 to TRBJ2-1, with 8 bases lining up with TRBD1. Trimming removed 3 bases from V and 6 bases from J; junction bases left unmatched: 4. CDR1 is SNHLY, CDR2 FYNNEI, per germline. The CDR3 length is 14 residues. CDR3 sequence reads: CASSDPTGGNEQFF. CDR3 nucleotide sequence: TGTGCCAGCAGTGATCCAACAGGGGGCAATGAGCAGTTCTTC. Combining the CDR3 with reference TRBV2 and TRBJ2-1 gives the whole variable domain EPEVTQTPSHQVTQMGQEVILRCVPISNHLYFYWYRQILGQKVEFLVSFYNNEISEKSEIFDDQFSVERPDGSNFTLKIRSTKLEDSAMYFCASSDPTGGNEQFFGPGTRLTVL.

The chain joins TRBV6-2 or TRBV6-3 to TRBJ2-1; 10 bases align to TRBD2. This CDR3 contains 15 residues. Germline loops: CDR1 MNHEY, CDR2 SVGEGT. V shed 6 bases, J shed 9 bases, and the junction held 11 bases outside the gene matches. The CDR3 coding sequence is TGTGCCAGCAGCCCCACTAGCGGGGCCCATGGTGAGCAGTTCTTC. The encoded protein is CASSPTSGAHGEQFF.